This T cell receptor beta chain is from a study of cytomegalovirus exposure and HLA in healthy donors. The PCR had 60 Vbeta and 13 Jbeta primers. Clones were sequenced by immunoSEQ multiplex PCR, and TCRdb holds only the in-frame ones, with some missing. The repertoire holds about 200,000 clones, with 75% to 90% as singletons. General study findings and limits: The classifier was said to identify cytomegalovirus status with high specificity and sensitivity.

On this clone itself: What it recognizes is unknown.

This CDR3 has 17 amino acids. Germline CDR1 is MGHRA and CDR2 is YSYEKL. Germline trimming cut 0 bases from V and 1 base from J; bases unmatched to any gene: 6. V gene TRBV4-1 combines with J gene TRBJ2-1; 7 nucleotides align to TRBD2. Specimen: PBMCs. The receptor was isolated from a woman between 25 and 40 years old in good health and CMV-seronegative. The CDR3 DNA reads TGCGCCAGCAGCCAAGATGGGGGAGGGTTGTCCTACAATGAGCAGTTCTTC. Its translation is CASSQDGGGLSYNEQFF.